This paragraph reports one T cell receptor beta chain. Germline V gives CDR1 MNHNS, CDR2 SASEGT. The CDR3 runs 13 residues. With 3 bases removed from V and 5 bases from J, the gap between germline ends came to 7 bases. The sample belongs to a study of blood T cell repertoires in COVID-19. As for the study in general: The analysed material was cDNA or gDNA that came from T cells, B-cell-depleted T cells, or PBMCs.

All enrollees were roughly 18 to 90 years old and from roughly 22 US areas. Participant reports of clinical history set cohort assignment. In the authors' methods: The authors estimated nucleated cell counts from reference gene primer amplification. Sequencing used immunoSEQ multiplex PCR; TCRdb keeps in-frame clones, though not all of them. The D gene and trimming were derived from the DNA, and the V and J assignments and clone size from that table. The sample yields around 160,000 clones, 88% seen once. What was sequenced was PBMCs or T cells enriched from blood (not recorded which). This chain uses TRBV6-1 with TRBJ2-2; D call uncertain. The origin of this receptor is a woman aged 25 to 39 with acute COVID-19. CDR3 DNA: TGTGCCAGCAGTGATGCAGAAACCGGGGAGCTGTTTTTT. It yields the protein CASSDAETGELFF.